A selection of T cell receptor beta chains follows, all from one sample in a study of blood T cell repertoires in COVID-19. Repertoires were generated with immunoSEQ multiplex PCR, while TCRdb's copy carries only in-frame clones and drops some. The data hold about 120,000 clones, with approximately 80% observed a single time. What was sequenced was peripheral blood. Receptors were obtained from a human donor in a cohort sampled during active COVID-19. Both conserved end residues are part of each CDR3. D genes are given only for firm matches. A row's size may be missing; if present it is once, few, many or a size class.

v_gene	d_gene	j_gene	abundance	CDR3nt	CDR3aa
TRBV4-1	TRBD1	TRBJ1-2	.	TGCGCCAGCAGCCAAGTTTTCAGGGGGGACGGCTACACCTTC	CASSQVFRGDGYTF
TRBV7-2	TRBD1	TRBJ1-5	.	TGTGCCAGCAGCTCAGGACAGGGTCTCCAGCCCCAGCATTTT	CASSSGQGLQPQHF
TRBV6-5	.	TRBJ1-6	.	TGTGCCAGCAGATTGGGCCCTAATAATTCACCCCTCCACTTT	CASRLGPNNSPLHF
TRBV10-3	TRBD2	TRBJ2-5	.	TGTGCCGTACTAGCGGGGCTAAAAGAGACCCAGTACTTC	CAVLAGLKETQYF
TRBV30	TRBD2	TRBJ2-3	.	TGTGCCTGGAGTGTACTGGGCGGGAGTTCGGCAGATACGCAGTATTTT	CAWSVLGGSSADTQYF
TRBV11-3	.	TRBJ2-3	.	TGTGCCAGCAGCCCGGGGGGCCTTTGGAGCACAGATACGCAGTATTTT	CASSPGGLWSTDTQYF
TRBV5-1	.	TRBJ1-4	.	TGCGCCAGCAGCCTGTACAGGGCGACTAATGAAAAACTGTTTTTT	CASSLYRATNEKLFF
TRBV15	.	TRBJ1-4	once	TGTGCCACCAGCGGATACAGGGTTTCGACTAATGAAAAACTGTTTTTT	CATSGYRVSTNEKLFF
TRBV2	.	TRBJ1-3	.	TGTGCCAGCATGAGGGACTCTGGAAACACCATATATTTT	CASMRDSGNTIYF
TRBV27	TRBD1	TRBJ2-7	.	TGTGCCAGCAGTCAGGGACAGGGGAGCACCTACGAGCAGTACTTC	CASSQGQGSTYEQYF
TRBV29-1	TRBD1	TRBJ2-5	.	TGCAGCGTTTATGGTGGACAGGGGTTGGAGACCCAGTACTTC	CSVYGGQGLETQYF
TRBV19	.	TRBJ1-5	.	TGTGCCAGTAGGACTTTGGGGGGTTATAGCAATCAGCCCCAGCATTTT	CASRTLGGYSNQPQHF
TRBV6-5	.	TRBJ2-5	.	TGTGCCAGCAGTTACCAGGGTTCGGAAGAGACCCAGTACTTC	CASSYQGSEETQYF
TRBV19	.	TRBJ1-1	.	TGTGCCAGTAGTATCCCCCTACGGAACACTGAAGCTTTCTTT	CASSIPLRNTEAFF
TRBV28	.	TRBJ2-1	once	TGTGCCAGCAGTCCGATTCTAGGGGATGAGCAGTTCTTC	CASSPILGDEQFF
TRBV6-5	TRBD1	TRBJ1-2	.	TGTGCCAGCAGCGCTCAGGGGGCGCTCAATGGCTACACCTTC	CASSAQGALNGYTF
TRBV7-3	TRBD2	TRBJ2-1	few	TGTGCCAGCAGCCTAGGACTAGCGGGAAGCAATGAGCAGTTCTTC	CASSLGLAGSNEQFF
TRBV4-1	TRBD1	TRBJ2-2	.	TGCGCCAGCAGCCTTTCCGGGACAGTGAACACCGGGGAGCTGTTTTTT	CASSLSGTVNTGELFF
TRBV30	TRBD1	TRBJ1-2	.	TGTGCCTGGAGTTCGGGACAGGGGGCCCGGGGCTACACCTTC	CAWSSGQGARGYTF
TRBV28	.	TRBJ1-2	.	TGTGCCAGCAGTACACACAGACAGGCGATCTATGGCTACACCTTC	CASSTHRQAIYGYTF
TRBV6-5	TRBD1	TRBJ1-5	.	TGTGCCAGCAGGCCCGGGGACAGGGTAAATCAGCCCCAGCATTTT	CASRPGDRVNQPQHF
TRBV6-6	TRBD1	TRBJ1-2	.	TGTGCCAGCAGCCGGGACAGGGAGGGCTATGGCTACACCTTC	CASSRDREGYGYTF
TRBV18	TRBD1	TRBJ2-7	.	TGTGCCAGCTCAGCGGAGATACTCGGTTCCGGGACAGCCTACGAGCAGTACTTC	CASSAEILGSGTAYEQYF
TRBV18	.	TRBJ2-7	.	TGTGCCAGCTCACTCACAGGGCTCAAGCGCTCCTACGAGCAGTACTTC	CASSLTGLKRSYEQYF
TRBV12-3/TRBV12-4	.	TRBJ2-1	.	TGTGCCAGCAGTTTTGAACTCAATGAGCAGTTCTTC	CASSFELNEQFF
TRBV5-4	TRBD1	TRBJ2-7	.	TGTGCCAGCAGCTTGGCCGGGACAGGGAGCTCCTACGAGCAGTACTTC	CASSLAGTGSSYEQYF
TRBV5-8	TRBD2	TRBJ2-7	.	TGTGCCAGCAGCCACCCCCCGGGAGGGGTCTACGAGCAGTACTTC	CASSHPPGGVYEQYF
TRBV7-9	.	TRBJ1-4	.	TGTGCCAGCAGCCTACGACAGGAGATTAATGAAAAACTGTTTTTT	CASSLRQEINEKLFF